A selection of T cell receptor beta chains follows, all from one sample in a study of cytomegalovirus exposure and HLA in healthy donors. Assay: immunoSEQ multiplex PCR; the TCRdb copy retains only in-frame clones and omits some. The sample holds more than 95,000 clones, roughly 82% seen once. The sample was PBMCs. The receptors derive from a man aged 18 to 30 in good health and CMV-seronegative. Each CDR3 is given with its conserved first and last residue. The D gene is left open where the match is weak. Clone size is stated in some rows and not others, as once, few, many or a class when expanded.

V	size	J	D	CDR3	DNA
TRBV30	-	TRBJ2-3	TRBD2	CAWSVDWAGGPSGTQYF	TGTGCCTGGAGTGTAGACTGGGCGGGAGGGCCGAGCGGTACGCAGTATTTT
TRBV9	-	TRBJ2-2	-	CASSVEAGKGGELFF	TGTGCCAGCAGCGTAGAGGCAGGGAAGGGCGGGGAGCTGTTTTTT
TRBV19	few	TRBJ1-5	TRBD1	CASSPPSGTGSNQPQHF	TGTGCCAGTAGTCCCCCCTCCGGGACAGGGAGTAATCAGCCCCAGCATTTT
TRBV30	-	TRBJ2-1	-	CAWAGFPEQFF	TGTGCCTGGGCGGGCTTTCCAGAGCAGTTCTTC
TRBV6-6	-	TRBJ1-5	-	CASSYLQSNQPQHF	TGTGCCAGCAGTTACCTACAGAGTAATCAGCCCCAGCATTTT
TRBV9	-	TRBJ2-1	-	CASSGIQGGRYNEQFF	TGTGCCAGCAGCGGAATACAGGGCGGAAGGTACAATGAGCAGTTCTTC
TRBV19	-	TRBJ2-1	TRBD1	CASSIEQGVLNEQFF	TGTGCCAGTAGTATAGAACAGGGGGTGTTGAATGAGCAGTTCTTC
TRBV30	-	TRBJ1-2	TRBD1	CAWSGGQGDGYTF	TGTGCCTGGAGCGGAGGACAGGGGGATGGCTACACCTTC
TRBV29-1	-	TRBJ1-2	-	CSVERGIRGYTF	TGCAGCGTTGAACGAGGGATTCGAGGCTACACCTTC
TRBV5-1	-	TRBJ2-3	TRBD2	CASSSSWIGLAGISDTQYF	TGCGCCAGCAGCTCGTCGTGGATCGGACTAGCGGGGATCTCAGATACGCAGTATTTT
TRBV7-9	few	TRBJ1-2	TRBD1	CASSYGQGVDGYTF	TGTGCCAGCAGCTACGGACAGGGCGTTGATGGCTACACCTTC
TRBV6-1	-	TRBJ1-4	TRBD1	CASTKRTGRDEKLFF	TGTGCCAGCACTAAACGGACAGGTCGGGATGAAAAACTGTTTTTT